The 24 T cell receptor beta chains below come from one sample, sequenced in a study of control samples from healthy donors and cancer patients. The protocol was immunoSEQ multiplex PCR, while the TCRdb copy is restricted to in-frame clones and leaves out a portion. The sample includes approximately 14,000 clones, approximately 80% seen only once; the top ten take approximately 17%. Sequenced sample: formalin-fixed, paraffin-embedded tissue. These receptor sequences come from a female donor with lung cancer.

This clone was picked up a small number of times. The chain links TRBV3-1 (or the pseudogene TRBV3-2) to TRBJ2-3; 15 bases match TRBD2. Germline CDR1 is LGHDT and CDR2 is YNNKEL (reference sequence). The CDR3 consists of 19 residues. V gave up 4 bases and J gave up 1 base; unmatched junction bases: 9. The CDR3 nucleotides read TGTGCCAGCAGCCCGTATCGGACTAGCGGGAGGGCTCGCACAGATACGCAGTATTTT. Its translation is CASSPYRTSGRARTDTQYF.

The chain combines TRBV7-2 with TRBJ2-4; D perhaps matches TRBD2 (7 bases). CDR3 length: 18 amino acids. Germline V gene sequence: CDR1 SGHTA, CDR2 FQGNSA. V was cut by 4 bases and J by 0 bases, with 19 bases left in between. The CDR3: CASSSRGGASLAKNIQYF. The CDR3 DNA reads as TGTGCCAGCAGCTCTAGGGGGGGTGCTTCCCTAGCCAAAAACATTCAGTACTTC.

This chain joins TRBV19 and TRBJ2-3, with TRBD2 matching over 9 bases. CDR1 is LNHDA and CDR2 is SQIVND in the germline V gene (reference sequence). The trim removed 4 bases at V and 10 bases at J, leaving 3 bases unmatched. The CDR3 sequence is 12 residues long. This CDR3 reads CASSTGLAPQYF. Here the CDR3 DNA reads TGTGCCAGTAGTACGGGACTAGCTCCGCAGTATTTT.

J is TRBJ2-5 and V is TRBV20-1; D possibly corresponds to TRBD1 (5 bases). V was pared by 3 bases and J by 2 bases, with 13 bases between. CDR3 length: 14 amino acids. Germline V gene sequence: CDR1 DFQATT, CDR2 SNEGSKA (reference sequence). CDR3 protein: CSASRSRAQETQYF. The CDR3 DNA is TGCAGTGCTAGTAGAAGCAGGGCGCAAGAGACCCAGTACTTC.

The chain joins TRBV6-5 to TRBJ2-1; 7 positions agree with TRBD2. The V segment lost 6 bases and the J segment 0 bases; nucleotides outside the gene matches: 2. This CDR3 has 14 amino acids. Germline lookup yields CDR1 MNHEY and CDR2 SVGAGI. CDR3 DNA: TGTGCCAGCAGCCGACTAGCCTCCTACAATGAGCAGTTCTTC. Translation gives CASSRLASYNEQFF.

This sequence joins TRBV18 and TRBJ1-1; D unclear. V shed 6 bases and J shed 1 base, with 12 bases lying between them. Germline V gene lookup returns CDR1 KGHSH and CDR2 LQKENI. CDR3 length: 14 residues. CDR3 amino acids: CASSRSSENTEAFF. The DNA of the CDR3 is TGTGCCAGCTCCCGTTCATCTGAGAACACTGAAGCTTTCTTT.

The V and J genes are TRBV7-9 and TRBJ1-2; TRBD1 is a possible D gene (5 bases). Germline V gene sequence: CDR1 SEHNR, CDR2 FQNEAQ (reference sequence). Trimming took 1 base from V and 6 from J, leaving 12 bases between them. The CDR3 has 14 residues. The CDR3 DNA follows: TGTGCCAGCAGCTTAGATGCAGGGTGGAATGGCTACACCTTC. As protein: CASSLDAGWNGYTF.

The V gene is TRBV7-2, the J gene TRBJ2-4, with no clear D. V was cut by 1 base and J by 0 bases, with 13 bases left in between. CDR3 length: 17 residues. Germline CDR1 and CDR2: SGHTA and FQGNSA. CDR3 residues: CASSLGLLALAKNIQYF. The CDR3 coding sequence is TGTGCCAGCAGCTTAGGTCTGCTTGCTTTAGCCAAAAACATTCAGTACTTC.

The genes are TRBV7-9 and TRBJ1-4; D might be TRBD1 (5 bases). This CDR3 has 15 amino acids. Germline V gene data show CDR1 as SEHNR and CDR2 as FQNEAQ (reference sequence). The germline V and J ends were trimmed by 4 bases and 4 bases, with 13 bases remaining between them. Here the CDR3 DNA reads TGTGCCAGCAGCTCGGGGTTGGGGGTTAATGAAAAACTGTTTTTT. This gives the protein CASSSGLGVNEKLFF.

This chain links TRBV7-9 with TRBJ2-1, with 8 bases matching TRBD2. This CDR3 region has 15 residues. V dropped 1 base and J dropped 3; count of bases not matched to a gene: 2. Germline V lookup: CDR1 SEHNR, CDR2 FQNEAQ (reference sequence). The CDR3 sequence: CASSLVSGNYNEQFF. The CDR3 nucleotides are TGTGCCAGCAGCTTAGTTAGCGGGAACTACAATGAGCAGTTCTTC.

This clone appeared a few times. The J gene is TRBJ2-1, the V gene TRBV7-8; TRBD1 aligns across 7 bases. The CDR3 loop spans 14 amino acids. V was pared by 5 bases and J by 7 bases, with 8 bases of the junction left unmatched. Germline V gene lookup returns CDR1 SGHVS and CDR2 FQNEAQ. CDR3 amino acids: CASSRLTGRNEQFF. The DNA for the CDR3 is TGTGCCAGCAGCCGGCTGACAGGGCGGAATGAGCAGTTCTTC.

The CDR3 sequence is CASSPGQPSADTQYF. CDR3 coding DNA: TGTGCCAGCAGCCCGGGACAGCCCTCCGCAGATACGCAGTATTTT. This chain joins TRBV7-3 and TRBJ2-3; 7 nucleotides match TRBD1. The trim removed 5 bases at V and 4 bases at J, leaving 9 bases unmatched. Germline values: CDR1 SGHTA, CDR2 FQGTGA. The CDR3 is 15 amino acids.

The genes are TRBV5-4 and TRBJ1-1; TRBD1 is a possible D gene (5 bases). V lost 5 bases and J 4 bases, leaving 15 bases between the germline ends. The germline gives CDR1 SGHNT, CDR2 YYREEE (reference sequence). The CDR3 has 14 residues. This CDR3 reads CASRSDSESTEAFF. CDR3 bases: TGTGCCAGCAGATCCGACAGTGAAAGCACTGAAGCTTTCTTT.

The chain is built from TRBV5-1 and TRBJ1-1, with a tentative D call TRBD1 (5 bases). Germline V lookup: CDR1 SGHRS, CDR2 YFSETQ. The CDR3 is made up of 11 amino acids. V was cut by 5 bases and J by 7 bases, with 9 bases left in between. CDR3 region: CASRGEIEAFF. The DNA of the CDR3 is TGCGCCAGCAGGGGGGAGATTGAAGCTTTCTTT.

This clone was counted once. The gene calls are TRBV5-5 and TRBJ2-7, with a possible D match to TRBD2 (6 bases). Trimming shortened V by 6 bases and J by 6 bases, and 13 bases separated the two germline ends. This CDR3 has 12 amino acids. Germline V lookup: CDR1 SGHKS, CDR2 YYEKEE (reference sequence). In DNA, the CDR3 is TGTGCCAGCACCTGGGGGGATAGCGAGCAGTACTTC. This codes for CASTWGDSEQYF.

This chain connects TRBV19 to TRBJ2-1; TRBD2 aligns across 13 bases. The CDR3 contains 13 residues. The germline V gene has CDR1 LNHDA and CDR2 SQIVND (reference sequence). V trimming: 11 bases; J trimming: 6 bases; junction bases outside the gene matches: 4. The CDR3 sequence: CAVRTSGGNEQFF. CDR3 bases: TGTGCCGTCCGGACTAGCGGGGGCAATGAGCAGTTCTTC.

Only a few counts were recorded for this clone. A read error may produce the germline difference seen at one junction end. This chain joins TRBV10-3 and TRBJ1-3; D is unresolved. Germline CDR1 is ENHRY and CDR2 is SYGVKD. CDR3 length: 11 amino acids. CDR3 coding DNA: TGTGCCACCAGTTCGGCAAACACCATATATTTT. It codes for CATSSANTIYF.

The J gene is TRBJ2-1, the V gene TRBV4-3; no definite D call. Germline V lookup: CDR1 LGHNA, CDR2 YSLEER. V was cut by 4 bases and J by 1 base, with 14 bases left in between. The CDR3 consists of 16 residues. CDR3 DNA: TGCGCCAGCAGCCGCGGTGGGGTGGTGTCCTACAATGAGCAGTTCTTC. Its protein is CASSRGGVVSYNEQFF.

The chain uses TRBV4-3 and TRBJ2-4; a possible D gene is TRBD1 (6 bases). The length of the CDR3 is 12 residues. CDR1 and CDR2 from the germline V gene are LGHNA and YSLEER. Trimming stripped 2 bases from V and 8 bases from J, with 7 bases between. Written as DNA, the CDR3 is TGCGCCAGCAGCCAAACAGGGTACATTCAGTACTTC. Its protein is CASSQTGYIQYF.

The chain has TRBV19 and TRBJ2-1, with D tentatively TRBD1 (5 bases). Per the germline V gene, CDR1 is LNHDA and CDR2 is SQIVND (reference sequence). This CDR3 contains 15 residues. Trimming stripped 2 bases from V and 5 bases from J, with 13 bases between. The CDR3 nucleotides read TGTGCCAGTAGTATACTGGACACCCCCAACAATGAGCAGTTCTTC. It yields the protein CASSILDTPNNEQFF.

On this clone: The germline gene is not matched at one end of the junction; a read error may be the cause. CDR3 nucleotides: TGTGCCGGCAGTTTAAGGGTCCGGGAGGCCGGTAATGAGCAGTTCTTC. This sequence encodes CAGSLRVREAGNEQFF. The chain has TRBV27 and TRBJ2-1; TRBD2 agrees at 7 bases. Germline CDR1 MNHEY, CDR2 SMNVEV (reference sequence). This CDR3 is built from 16 residues.

The DNA for the CDR3 is TGCGCCAGCAGCTTGCAGTCGACAGGGATACGCAATGAGCAGTTCTTC. Its translation is CASSLQSTGIRNEQFF. J is TRBJ2-1 and V is TRBV5-1; 7 nucleotides match TRBD1. Germline CDR1 reads SGHRS; CDR2 reads YFSETQ. V trimming: 1 base; J trimming: 6 bases; junction bases outside the gene matches: 10. The CDR3 runs 16 residues.

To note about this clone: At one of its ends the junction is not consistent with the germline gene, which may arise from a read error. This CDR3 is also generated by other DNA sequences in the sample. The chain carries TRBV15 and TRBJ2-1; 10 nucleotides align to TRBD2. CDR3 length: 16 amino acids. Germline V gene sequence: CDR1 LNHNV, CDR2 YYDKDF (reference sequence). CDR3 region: CATSRSSGGTYNEQFF. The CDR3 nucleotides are TGTGCCACCAGCAGATCTAGCGGGGGAACCTATAATGAGCAGTTCTTC.

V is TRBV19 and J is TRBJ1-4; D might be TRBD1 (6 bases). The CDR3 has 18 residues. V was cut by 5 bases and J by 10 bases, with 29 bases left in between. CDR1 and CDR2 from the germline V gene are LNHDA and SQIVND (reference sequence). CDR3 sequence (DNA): TGTGCCAGTAGTTATGGGGTGTCTGTGGGGGACACGAGGGGAAAACTGTTTTTT. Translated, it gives CASSYGVSVGDTRGKLFF.